Listed below are T cell receptor beta chains from one sample, sequenced in a study of vaccination and CD4 T cells after COVID-19. TCRdb re-called the PCR reads with MiXCR, one entry per CDR3 protein. In the table there are roughly 20,000 distinct CDR3 sequences, under 70% of which are singletons. No antigen has been identified for these receptors. Sequencing input: CD4+ T cells from blood, cultured in vitro. These receptors were collected from a human donor who had recovered from COVID-19. CDR3s include the opening cysteine and the closing phenylalanine or tryptophan. The order of the fields is D gene, J gene, clone size, V gene, CDR3 protein, CDR3 DNA. The D gene is left open where the match is weak. Not every row has a clone size; where given, it reads once, few, many or a size class.

D gene: TRBD1; J gene: TRBJ1-1; clone size: -; V gene: TRBV28; CDR3 protein: CASSKQGASTEAFF; CDR3 DNA: TGTGCCAGCAGCAAACAGGGGGCGAGCACTGAAGCTTTCTTT
D gene: -; J gene: TRBJ2-7; clone size: -; V gene: TRBV28; CDR3 protein: CASRASREQYF; CDR3 DNA: TGTGCCAGCAGGGCTTCCCGCGAGCAGTACTTC
D gene: -; J gene: TRBJ2-7; clone size: few; V gene: TRBV21-1; CDR3 protein: CASSRSAPCEQYF; CDR3 DNA: TGTGCCAGCAGCCGTAGCGCCCCCTGCGAGCAGTACTTC
D gene: -; J gene: TRBJ1-1; clone size: -; V gene: TRBV4-1; CDR3 protein: CASSQDHRVGEAFF; CDR3 DNA: TGCGCCAGCAGCCAAGACCACAGGGTGGGTGAAGCTTTCTTT
D gene: -; J gene: TRBJ2-1; clone size: -; V gene: TRBV6-5; CDR3 protein: CASSYSSGSPYLNEQFF; CDR3 DNA: TGTGCCAGCAGTTACTCCAGTGGGTCACCCTACCTCAATGAGCAGTTCTTC
D gene: TRBD1; J gene: TRBJ2-3; clone size: few; V gene: TRBV25-1; CDR3 protein: CASSESLTGIGTDTQYF; CDR3 DNA: TGTGCCAGCAGTGAATCCTTGACAGGGATTGGCACAGATACGCAGTATTTT
D gene: -; J gene: TRBJ2-5; clone size: -; V gene: TRBV5-1; CDR3 protein: CASSKQDSLSETQYF; CDR3 DNA: TGCGCCAGCAGCAAACAGGACAGTCTTTCAGAGACCCAGTACTTC
D gene: TRBD1; J gene: TRBJ2-5; clone size: -; V gene: TRBV2; CDR3 protein: CASSLGTGRETQYF; CDR3 DNA: TGTGCCAGCAGCCTAGGGACAGGGCGAGAGACCCAGTACTTC
D gene: TRBD2; J gene: TRBJ2-1; clone size: -; V gene: TRBV2; CDR3 protein: CASKGGGALNEQFF; CDR3 DNA: TGTGCCAGCAAGGGCGGGGGGGCACTCAATGAGCAGTTCTTC
D gene: -; J gene: TRBJ2-4; clone size: -; V gene: TRBV20-1; CDR3 protein: CSASVLAKNIQYF; CDR3 DNA: TGCAGTGCTAGTGTTCTAGCCAAAAACATTCAGTACTTC
D gene: TRBD2; J gene: TRBJ2-3; clone size: -; V gene: TRBV5-6; CDR3 protein: CASRDSGASTDTQYF; CDR3 DNA: TGTGCCAGCAGAGATAGCGGGGCTAGCACAGATACGCAGTATTTT
D gene: -; J gene: TRBJ1-2; clone size: -; V gene: TRBV6-1; CDR3 protein: CASSVGGALGYGYTF; CDR3 DNA: TGTGCCAGCAGCGTGGGGGGGGCTTTGGGCTATGGCTACACCTTC
D gene: -; J gene: TRBJ2-3; clone size: -; V gene: TRBV29-1; CDR3 protein: CSVVWDRVDSGSFTDTQYF; CDR3 DNA: TGCAGCGTTGTATGGGACAGGGTCGATAGCGGGAGTTTCACAGATACGCAGTATTTT
D gene: TRBD1; J gene: TRBJ2-7; clone size: -; V gene: TRBV18; CDR3 protein: CASSPRSGDGTGGPYEQYF; CDR3 DNA: TGTGCCAGCTCACCGCGTTCGGGCGACGGGACAGGGGGCCCCTACGAGCAGTACTTC
D gene: -; J gene: TRBJ1-5; clone size: -; V gene: TRBV10-3; CDR3 protein: CAISESGTGNQPQHF; CDR3 DNA: TGTGCCATCAGTGAGTCGGGCACGGGCAATCAGCCCCAGCATTTT
D gene: TRBD1; J gene: TRBJ2-3; clone size: few; V gene: TRBV7-3; CDR3 protein: CASSLQGAREDTQYF; CDR3 DNA: TGTGCCAGCAGCTTACAGGGGGCGAGGGAAGATACGCAGTATTTT
D gene: -; J gene: TRBJ2-5; clone size: few; V gene: TRBV6-1; CDR3 protein: CASKGSHREETQYF; CDR3 DNA: TGTGCCAGCAAGGGGTCCCATCGAGAAGAGACCCAGTACTTC
D gene: -; J gene: TRBJ2-7; clone size: -; V gene: TRBV18; CDR3 protein: CASSPQQGYEQYF; CDR3 DNA: TGTGCCAGCTCACCTCAACAGGGCTACGAGCAGTACTTC
D gene: -; J gene: TRBJ1-1; clone size: -; V gene: TRBV28; CDR3 protein: CASSLVGGRANTEAFF; CDR3 DNA: TGTGCCAGCAGTTTGGTTGGGGGACGGGCGAACACTGAAGCTTTCTTT
D gene: -; J gene: TRBJ1-6; clone size: -; V gene: TRBV6-1; CDR3 protein: CASSTIRAYNSPLHF; CDR3 DNA: TGTGCCAGCAGTACGATTAGGGCCTATAATTCACCCCTCCACTTT
D gene: TRBD2; J gene: TRBJ2-3; clone size: few; V gene: TRBV28; CDR3 protein: CASSHRLGQSLAGGTDTQYF; CDR3 DNA: TGTGCCAGCAGCCACAGACTCGGGCAGTCGCTAGCGGGCGGCACAGATACGCAGTATTTT
D gene: -; J gene: TRBJ2-7; clone size: -; V gene: TRBV28; CDR3 protein: CASSLLQYEQYF; CDR3 DNA: TGTGCCAGCAGTTTATTACAGTACGAGCAGTACTTC
D gene: -; J gene: TRBJ2-1; clone size: -; V gene: TRBV25-1; CDR3 protein: CASSEWGQSNEQFF; CDR3 DNA: TGTGCCAGCAGTGAATGGGGGCAGAGCAATGAGCAGTTCTTC
D gene: -; J gene: TRBJ1-6; clone size: once; V gene: TRBV9; CDR3 protein: CASSVAGAKSPLHF; CDR3 DNA: TGTGCCAGCAGCGTAGCTGGGGCAAAATCACCCCTCCACTTT
D gene: -; J gene: TRBJ1-1; clone size: few; V gene: TRBV6-5; CDR3 protein: CASSYSRQNQWYTEAFF; CDR3 DNA: TGTGCCAGCAGTTACTCCAGACAGAATCAGTGGTACACTGAAGCTTTCTTT
D gene: TRBD2; J gene: TRBJ2-1; clone size: -; V gene: TRBV20-1; CDR3 protein: CSARRLAGGPGEQFF; CDR3 DNA: TGCAGTGCTAGGCGACTAGCGGGGGGGCCCGGTGAGCAGTTCTTC
D gene: -; J gene: TRBJ2-2; clone size: -; V gene: TRBV7-2; CDR3 protein: CASSLVSTGELFF; CDR3 DNA: TGTGCCAGCAGCTTAGTGAGCACCGGGGAGCTGTTTTTT
D gene: -; J gene: TRBJ1-5; clone size: once; V gene: TRBV6-1; CDR3 protein: CASSTDRYQPQHF; CDR3 DNA: TGTGCCAGCAGCACGGACAGATATCAGCCCCAGCATTTT
D gene: -; J gene: TRBJ1-2; clone size: few; V gene: TRBV23-1; CDR3 protein: CASHPPRGSPSPYGYTF; CDR3 DNA: TGCGCCAGCCATCCCCCCCGGGGGTCCCCTTCTCCCTATGGCTACACCTTC
D gene: TRBD1; J gene: TRBJ2-2; clone size: -; V gene: TRBV7-2; CDR3 protein: CASSLDGTGVLTGELFF; CDR3 DNA: TGTGCCAGCAGCTTAGACGGGACAGGGGTATTAACCGGGGAGCTGTTTTTT
D gene: -; J gene: TRBJ1-1; clone size: few; V gene: TRBV12-3/TRBV12-4; CDR3 protein: CASSPLRLGNTEAFF; CDR3 DNA: TGTGCCAGCAGTCCCCTCAGGTTGGGGAACACTGAAGCTTTCTTT
D gene: -; J gene: TRBJ1-5; clone size: -; V gene: TRBV15; CDR3 protein: CATSRSLGPQHF; CDR3 DNA: TGTGCCACCAGCAGGTCCTTGGGGCCCCAGCATTTT
D gene: -; J gene: TRBJ1-5; clone size: -; V gene: TRBV11-3; CDR3 protein: CASSHGGQPQHF; CDR3 DNA: TGTGCCAGCAGCCATGGGGGTCAGCCCCAGCATTTT
D gene: -; J gene: TRBJ2-6; clone size: -; V gene: TRBV28; CDR3 protein: CATTVGANVLTF; CDR3 DNA: TGTGCCACCACGGTAGGGGCCAACGTCCTGACTTTC
D gene: TRBD1; J gene: TRBJ2-7; clone size: -; V gene: TRBV5-3; CDR3 protein: CARSSGQGEYEQYF; CDR3 DNA: TGTGCCAGAAGCTCCGGACAGGGAGAGTACGAGCAGTACTTC
D gene: -; J gene: TRBJ1-5; clone size: -; V gene: TRBV11-3; CDR3 protein: CASSGGQGSNQPQHF; CDR3 DNA: TGTGCCAGCAGCGGGGGGCAGGGTAGCAATCAGCCCCAGCATTTT
D gene: -; J gene: TRBJ1-5; clone size: -; V gene: TRBV7-8; CDR3 protein: CASSLDPQRNQPQHF; CDR3 DNA: TGTGCCAGCAGCTTAGATCCCCAGCGCAATCAGCCCCAGCATTTT
D gene: -; J gene: TRBJ2-7; clone size: few; V gene: TRBV20-1; CDR3 protein: CSANGGLSYEQYF; CDR3 DNA: TGCAGTGCTAACGGTGGCCTATCCTACGAGCAGTACTTC
D gene: TRBD1; J gene: TRBJ2-7; clone size: few; V gene: TRBV7-3; CDR3 protein: CASREGQGGTGSYEQYF; CDR3 DNA: TGTGCCAGCAGAGAAGGGCAGGGCGGGACAGGGTCATACGAGCAGTACTTC
D gene: -; J gene: TRBJ1-2; clone size: -; V gene: TRBV24-1; CDR3 protein: CATSDQWGYTF; CDR3 DNA: TGTGCCACCAGTGATCAATGGGGCTACACCTTC
D gene: -; J gene: TRBJ2-2; clone size: few; V gene: TRBV11-1; CDR3 protein: CASTAWGGLRVVTGELFF; CDR3 DNA: TGTGCCAGCACAGCTTGGGGCGGATTACGGGTAGTCACCGGGGAGCTGTTTTTT
D gene: TRBD1; J gene: TRBJ2-6; clone size: -; V gene: TRBV18; CDR3 protein: CASSPPLDRASGANVLTF; CDR3 DNA: TGTGCCAGCTCACCACCCCTGGACAGGGCCTCTGGGGCCAACGTCCTGACTTTC
D gene: -; J gene: TRBJ2-3; clone size: few; V gene: TRBV28; CDR3 protein: CASSPSQLSSTDTQYF; CDR3 DNA: TGTGCCAGCAGTCCATCACAGCTCAGCAGCACAGATACGCAGTATTTT
D gene: TRBD2; J gene: TRBJ2-3; clone size: -; V gene: TRBV10-3; CDR3 protein: CAITRLAGGTDTQYF; CDR3 DNA: TGTGCCATCACTCGACTAGCGGGAGGAACAGATACGCAGTATTTT
D gene: -; J gene: TRBJ2-5; clone size: -; V gene: TRBV20-1; CDR3 protein: CSARDQEVSQETQYF; CDR3 DNA: TGCAGTGCTAGAGATCAAGAGGTGTCCCAAGAGACCCAGTACTTC
D gene: -; J gene: TRBJ2-2; clone size: few; V gene: TRBV7-9; CDR3 protein: CASSLNARGGAGNTGELFF; CDR3 DNA: TGTGCCAGCAGCTTAAATGCTCGAGGGGGAGCGGGGAACACCGGGGAGCTGTTTTTT
D gene: -; J gene: TRBJ1-2; clone size: -; V gene: TRBV6-5; CDR3 protein: CASSYSGVHYGYTF; CDR3 DNA: TGTGCCAGCAGTTACTCGGGGGTACACTATGGCTACACCTTC
D gene: -; J gene: TRBJ2-7; clone size: few; V gene: TRBV2; CDR3 protein: CASSEEGRVGYEQYF; CDR3 DNA: TGTGCCAGCAGTGAAGAAGGCAGGGTAGGTTACGAGCAGTACTTC
D gene: -; J gene: TRBJ1-6; clone size: few; V gene: TRBV12-3/TRBV12-4; CDR3 protein: CASSLTTRLGLGSPLHF; CDR3 DNA: TGTGCCAGCAGTCTTACCACTCGCTTAGGGCTCGGTTCACCCCTCCACTTT
D gene: TRBD1; J gene: TRBJ2-1; clone size: medium-sized; V gene: TRBV6-5; CDR3 protein: CASSYSPKLRDRGYNEQFF; CDR3 DNA: TGTGCCAGCAGTTACTCCCCTAAACTCCGGGACAGGGGGTACAATGAGCAGTTCTTC